Listed below are T cell receptor beta chains from one sample, sequenced in a study of vaccination effects on CD4 cells after COVID-19. No antigen has been identified for these receptors. Sequenced by immunoSEQ multiplex PCR; TCRdb stores in-frame clones only, minus some. Among approximately 70,000 clones listed, approximately 81% were seen once. The material sequenced was CD4+ T cells from PBMCs cultured with HCoV-229E spike peptides, taken after COVID-19 vaccination. The receptor source for this set is a human donor who received a COVID-19 vaccine. Both conserved end residues are part of each CDR3. Only some rows state a clone size, as once, few, many or a class for expanded clones.

size	J	V	CDR3
-	TRBJ1-4	TRBV7-9	CASSLVGTLDEKLFF
-	TRBJ1-5	TRBV9	CASSAGQGVDQPQHF
-	TRBJ2-5	TRBV5-1	CASSLAQIQETQYF
-	TRBJ2-3	TRBV5-8	CASSLILAGALTQYF
-	TRBJ1-2	TRBV5-1	CASSLVVGGASGYTF
-	TRBJ2-1	TRBV6-4	CASSDLGGAKLNEQFF
-	TRBJ2-5	TRBV4-1	CASSQAVSGVHPGTQYF
once	TRBJ2-5	TRBV24-1	CATSDSGGGGLQETQYF
-	TRBJ1-3	TRBV6-1	CASSEWSISGNTIYF
-	TRBJ1-2	TRBV3-1/TRBV3-2	CASSQVGGLFGYTF
-	TRBJ1-5	TRBV6-6	CASSYPKVNQPQHF
-	TRBJ1-1	TRBV10-2	CASTPGSLISEAFF
-	TRBJ2-2	TRBV9	CASSVVPTGELFF
-	TRBJ1-2	TRBV29-1	CSVGGTGGNYGYTF
-	TRBJ2-2	TRBV3-1/TRBV3-2	CASTRDRDTGELFF
-	TRBJ1-4	TRBV27	CASSKRVGDEKLFF
few	TRBJ2-3	TRBV5-1	CASSQPSGGGTDTQYF
once	TRBJ1-2	TRBV3-1/TRBV3-2	CASSQGYSPYGYTF
-	TRBJ2-1	TRBV5-5	CASSLDPQFYNEQFF
-	TRBJ2-3	TRBV5-1	CASSIKQGIPSDTQYF
-	TRBJ1-1	TRBV5-1	CASSVGQGKAFF
-	TRBJ1-4	TRBV30	CAWSYRDRGREKLFF
-	TRBJ2-1	TRBV6-5	CASTQGDEQFF
few	TRBJ2-2	TRBV5-4	CASSSYGPAAGELFF
-	TRBJ1-1	TRBV21-1	CASSRSTYTEAFF
-	TRBJ2-5	TRBV28	CASSLNRGLTETQYF
-	TRBJ2-2	TRBV12-3/TRBV12-4	CASSPDFPGELFF
-	TRBJ2-2	TRBV6-5	CASTRHDLAGELFF
few	TRBJ1-4	TRBV7-9	CASSPGGGNEKLFF
once	TRBJ1-1	TRBV18	CASSPQGEIGEAFF
-	TRBJ2-3	TRBV5-1	CASSPVDTDTQYF
-	TRBJ2-3	TRBV5-1	CASSSPQGMVSGTQYF
-	TRBJ1-5	TRBV28	CASGPAAASARPNQPQHF
-	TRBJ2-5	TRBV7-6	CASSYTAQTEETQYF
few	TRBJ1-2	TRBV5-1	CASSLGTNYGYTF
-	TRBJ1-1	TRBV7-9	CASSLAGGHTEAFF
-	TRBJ2-2	TRBV30	CAWNRDRNTGELFF
once	TRBJ2-5	TRBV11-3	CASSPRSGLGETQYF
-	TRBJ2-2	TRBV7-2	CASSSFPDTGELFF
once	TRBJ2-5	TRBV24-1	CATSDFSRQGQETQYF